Given below is one T cell receptor beta chain in context. The authors' processing: For nucleated cells, counts were estimated from reference gene primer amplification. The protocol was immunoSEQ multiplex PCR, while the TCRdb copy is restricted to in-frame clones and leaves out a portion. V and J calls and clone size are as listed in that table; D and trimming were resolved from the DNA. The sample lists about 220,000 clones, roughly 85% occurring once. This specimen belongs to a study of blood T cell repertoires in COVID-19. Study details: Researchers got acute and convalescent COVID-19 samples from the United States, Italy and Spain. Sample material is recorded as cDNA or gDNA derived from T cells, B-cell-depleted T cells, or PBMCs.

In Seattle, patients joined the study during active infection and were tracked longitudinally. Germline lookup yields CDR1 KGHDR and CDR2 SFDVKD. The V end was cut by 2 bases, the J end by 2 bases, with 11 bases between. This CDR3 has 15 amino acids. This receptor was obtained from a woman in her 70s with COVID-19, enrolled during active disease. The chain is built from TRBV24-1 and TRBJ2-5; weak D call: TRBD2 (6 bases). Sequencing was carried out using peripheral blood. The CDR3 protein is CATSDSGEGQETQYF. The DNA for the CDR3 is TGTGCCACCAGTGATTCGGGAGAGGGGCAAGAGACCCAGTACTTC.